In this sample, the clone carrying this T cell receptor (beta chain) turned up many times. CDR3 length: 14 residues. CDR1 is MNHNS, CDR2 SASEGT, per germline. J lost 2 bases, V lost 4 bases, and 3 bases had no gene match. TCRdb processed the 5' RACE reads anew with MiXCR; each CDR3 protein has one entry. The top ten hold approximately 16% of the sample, which has 40,000 to 50,000 distinct CDR3 sequences, 6.8% seen once. This entry belongs to a study of T cells after yellow fever vaccination. The material sequenced was CD8+ T cells not binding an NS4B(214-222) dextramer, sorted from PBMCs, taken 45 days after the yellow fever booster vaccination. V is TRBV6-1 and J is TRBJ2-7; 9 bases align to TRBD1. This clonotype was sampled from a man aged 25-45 years who received the YFV17D yellow fever vaccine. The CDR3 loop reads CASSGTGDTYEQYF. The CDR3 DNA reads as TGTGCCAGCAGTGGGACAGGGGACACCTACGAGCAGTACTTC.